This T cell receptor (beta chain) was sequenced during a study of T cell repertoires in cytomegalovirus infection. The wider study: Public TCR beta signatures provided an indication of both CMV infection and a matching HLA type.

Germline V gives CDR1 MDHEN, CDR2 SYDVKM. V dropped 5 bases and J dropped 9 bases, with 14 bases sitting between them. The CDR3 has 13 amino acids. TCRdb ran MiXCR on the reads and lists one entry per CDR3 protein. This sample has fewer than 300,000 distinct CDR3 sequences, with roughly 24% found just once. The chain uses TRBV28 and TRBJ2-1; D perhaps matches TRBD1 (6 bases). Sequenced input: PBMCs. The TCR sequence derives from a human donor in good health (CMV status not recorded). Some clones in this sample may be carry-over from other donors' samples. Here the CDR3 reads CASSVGTPPEQFF. The DNA for the CDR3 is TGTGCCAGCAGTGTCGGGACACCACCTGAGCAGTTCTTC.